The 22 T cell receptor beta chains presented below share a single source sample, sequenced in a study of CD8 T cells in ankylosing spondylitis. In TCRdb, the 5' RACE reads were re-called with MiXCR into one record per CDR3 protein. The profile shows approximately 45,000 distinct CDR3 sequences, 11% of them singletons. The specimen sequenced was blood, either unsorted or a sorted T cell fraction (not recorded which). The receptors shown here come from a male donor with ankylosing spondylitis or in good health (not recorded which).

This clonotype was seen at least ten times. V and J are TRBV5-1 and TRBJ2-5; D not resolved. The CDR3 is 14 amino acids. V lost 3 bases and J 5 bases, leaving 14 bases between the germline ends. The germline V gene encodes CDR1 SGHRS and CDR2 YFSETQ. CDR3 sequence (DNA): TGCGCCAGCAGCTCAGCATGGGCTGGGGAGACCCAGTACTTC. Translating gives CASSSAWAGETQYF.

This clonotype has at least ten counts. The chain employs TRBV7-7 and TRBJ2-3, with a possible D match to TRBD2 (6 bases). V was cut by 2 bases and J by 3 bases, with 12 bases left in between. This CDR3 has 15 residues. CDR1 and CDR2 from the germline V gene are SSHAT and FNYEAQ (reference sequence). This CDR3 is CASSLRLDNTDTQYF. CDR3 DNA: TGTGCCAGCAGCTTACGACTAGACAATACAGATACGCAGTATTTT.

The rearrangement uses TRBV11-3 and TRBJ2-3; D remains unclear. Trimming took off 5 bases at V and 1 base at J, with 13 bases between the two ends. This CDR3 is built from 15 residues. CDR1 SGHNT and CDR2 YENEEA come from the germline V gene. Here the CDR3 DNA reads TGTGCCAGCAGCCCTAGGGCAGGCCGCACAGATACGCAGTATTTT. Translating it yields CASSPRAGRTDTQYF.

In its sample, this clonotype was seen a few times. CDR3 nucleotide sequence: TGTGCCAGCAGGCCTCAGGGCACCTACGAGCAGTACTTC. Protein sequence: CASRPQGTYEQYF. V is TRBV28 and J is TRBJ2-7; perhaps TRBD1 as D (5 bases). Germline V gene data show CDR1 as MDHEN and CDR2 as SYDVKM. Trimming took off 6 bases at V and 2 bases at J, with 11 bases between the two ends. The CDR3 is 13 amino acids.

V gene TRBV19 combines with J gene TRBJ1-5; TRBD1 matches at 9 bases. Trimming cost V 10 bases and J 6 bases; bases outside gene matches: 10. Germline CDR1 LNHDA, CDR2 SQIVND (reference sequence). The CDR3 sequence is 14 residues long. The CDR3 nucleotides read TGTGCCACCCGGGGACAGGGCGAGTTTCAGCCCCAGCATTTT. As protein: CATRGQGEFQPQHF.

This clonotype was seen only a few times. V and J are TRBV18 and TRBJ2-2; D is ambiguous. The germline CDR1 and CDR2 sequences are KGHSH and LQKENI. The CDR3 is 15 amino acids. With 0 bases removed from V and 1 base from J, the gap between germline ends came to 6 bases. In DNA, the CDR3 is TGTGCCAGCTCACCACCGTCGGGGAACACCGGGGAGCTGTTTTTT. It specifies CASSPPSGNTGELFF. Combining the CDR3 with reference TRBV18 and TRBJ2-2 gives the whole variable domain NAGVMQNPRHLVRRRGQEARLRCSPMKGHSHVYWYRQLPEEGLKFMVYLQKENIIDESGMPKERFSAEFPKEGPSILRIQQVVRGDSAAYFCASSPPSGNTGELFFGEGSRLTVL.

This clonotype was seen ten or more times. The V and J genes are TRBV10-3 and TRBJ1-1; D ambiguous. This CDR3 has 14 amino acids. Per the germline V gene, CDR1 is ENHRY and CDR2 is SYGVKD. V lost 4 bases and J 3 bases, leaving 12 bases between the germline ends. This CDR3 is CAISVTGIDTEAFF. CDR3 DNA sequence: TGTGCCATCAGTGTTACGGGGATCGACACTGAAGCTTTCTTT.

The chain links TRBV20-1 to TRBJ1-1; 7 bases are a match to TRBD1. J gave up 1 base and V 5 bases, and 10 bases lay outside the gene matches. The CDR3 consists of 15 residues. Germline loops: CDR1 DFQATT, CDR2 SNEGSKA (reference sequence). The CDR3 loop reads CSAFGLEGANTEAFF. In DNA form, the CDR3 reads TGCAGTGCTTTCGGACTAGAGGGGGCGAACACTGAAGCTTTCTTT.

The chain is built from TRBV7-2 and TRBJ2-7, with D unclear. CDR1 and CDR2 from the germline V gene are SGHTA and FQGNSA. The length of the CDR3 is 16 residues. V shed 1 base and J shed 0 bases, with 13 bases lying between them. The CDR3 spells CASSLVGGRSSYEQYF. The CDR3 region has the DNA TGTGCCAGCAGCTTAGTTGGTGGGCGTAGCTCCTACGAGCAGTACTTC.

There are many counts of this clonotype. This chain joins TRBV6-1 and TRBJ2-7, with 8 positions matching TRBD1. This CDR3 is built from 14 residues. V lost 6 bases to trimming and J lost 0 bases; unmatched junction nucleotides: 4. Germline V gene sequence: CDR1 MNHNS, CDR2 SASEGT. In nucleotides, the CDR3 is TGTGCCAGCAGGGACAGGGTGAGCTCCTACGAGCAGTACTTC. Translation: CASRDRVSSYEQYF.

This clonotype was recorded at least ten times. The V call is TRBV12-3 or TRBV12-4, the J call TRBJ1-5; 7 nucleotides match TRBD1. This CDR3 contains 14 residues. After removal of 6 bases from V and 4 bases from J, the junction contained 6 bases not matched to a gene. This CDR3 reads CASSPFRGNQPQHF. DNA for the CDR3: TGTGCCAGCAGCCCTTTCAGGGGGAATCAGCCCCAGCATTTT.

The sample holds many counts of this clonotype. The chain employs TRBV3-1 and TRBJ1-3, with D unresolved. Germline CDR1 reads LGHDT; CDR2 reads YNNKEL (reference sequence). The ends were cut back, 4 bases at V and 0 bases at J, with 10 bases in the middle. The CDR3 length is 15 residues. The CDR3: CASSRTDSSGNTIYF. The CDR3 nucleotides read TGTGCCAGCAGCCGTACAGATAGCTCTGGAAACACCATATATTTT.

The sample holds many counts of this clonotype. The V call is TRBV5-1, the J call TRBJ1-1; 8 nucleotides agree with TRBD1. Losses at the gene ends were 5 bases for V and 4 bases for J; bases not matched to a gene: 7. The CDR3 covers 14 residues. The germline V gene has CDR1 SGHRS and CDR2 YFSETQ. This CDR3 is CASRRGQGATEAFF. Written as DNA, the CDR3 is TGCGCCAGCAGACGCGGACAGGGTGCCACTGAAGCTTTCTTT.

This clonotype has ten or more counts. The chain links TRBV5-1 to TRBJ2-1; D gene ambiguous. This CDR3 is built from 15 residues. Trimming removed 3 bases from V and 0 bases from J, with 10 bases in between. Germline values: CDR1 SGHRS, CDR2 YFSETQ. The chain's CDR3 is CASSSVASSYNEQFF. CDR3 nucleotide sequence: TGCGCCAGCAGCTCCGTAGCCAGCTCCTACAATGAGCAGTTCTTC.

This clonotype occurred many times. The gene calls are TRBV12-3 or TRBV12-4 and TRBJ2-1; 9 positions agree with TRBD1. The CDR3 totals 15 residues. V shed 4 bases and J 4 bases; nucleotides not matched to a gene: 5. The CDR3 coding sequence is TGTGCCAGCAGTTCCGACAGGGGGATGTACAATGAGCAGTTCTTC. Translation gives CASSSDRGMYNEQFF.

This clonotype is labeled as medium-sized. Here the CDR3 reads CSAPRLNTGELFF. CDR3 in DNA: TGCAGTGCTCCCAGATTGAACACCGGGGAGCTGTTTTTT. The chain carries TRBV20-1 and TRBJ2-2; D is uncertain. Germline V lookup: CDR1 DFQATT, CDR2 SNEGSKA (reference sequence). The V end lost 5 bases, the J end lost 1 base, and 8 bases lay between the germline ends. The CDR3 extends over 13 amino acids.

The V and J genes are TRBV12-5 and TRBJ1-5; perhaps TRBD1 as D (6 bases). Germline V gene data show CDR1 as LGHNT and CDR2 as FRNRAP. Trimming removed 5 bases from V and 5 bases from J, with 16 bases in between. The CDR3 is 15 amino acids. The CDR3 region is CASGTWSRGHQPQHF. DNA for the CDR3: TGTGCTAGTGGTACGTGGAGCAGGGGTCATCAGCCCCAGCATTTT.

As for this clonotype: One end of the junction is discordant with germline, which a read error may explain. The chain joins TRBV5-1 to TRBJ1-4; perhaps TRBD1 as D (6 bases). The CDR3 is made up of 14 amino acids. Germline CDR1 and CDR2: SGHRS and YFSETQ. The CDR3 loop reads CANSLGASNEKLFF. CDR3 coding DNA: TGCGCCAACAGCTTGGGGGCCTCTAATGAAAAACTGTTTTTT.

V and J are TRBV5-1 and TRBJ2-5; D is ambiguous. The V gene lost 0 bases and the J gene lost 4 bases, with 16 bases spanning the gap. CDR1 and CDR2 (germline): SGHRS, YFSETQ. This CDR3 spans 16 amino acids. CDR3 amino acids: CASSLDRLEWGETQYF. For the CDR3, the DNA is TGCGCCAGCAGCTTGGACCGACTGGAGTGGGGAGAGACCCAGTACTTC.

Ten or more counts support this clonotype. This chain joins TRBV2 and TRBJ2-7; the D is unclear. Germline V CDR1 and CDR2: SNHLY, FYNNEI. V lost 4 bases, J lost 4 bases, and 11 bases lay in between. The CDR3 sequence is 13 residues long. CDR3 loop: CASSVQMGYEQYF. Written as DNA, the CDR3 is TGTGCCAGCAGTGTTCAGATGGGTTACGAGCAGTACTTC.

The V call is TRBV11-2, the J call TRBJ2-1; D remains ambiguous. Trimming cost V 1 base and J 2 bases, with 3 bases left between them. CDR1 and CDR2 from the germline V gene are SGHAT and FQNNGV. This CDR3 is 13 amino acids long. This chain's CDR3 is CASSLGPYNEQFF. CDR3 DNA: TGTGCCAGCAGCTTAGGGCCCTACAATGAGCAGTTCTTC.

This clonotype was seen repeatedly, ten times or more. The chain has TRBV5-1 and TRBJ2-3; D not resolved. The CDR3 has 12 residues. Trimming took 1 base from V and 2 from J, leaving 2 bases between them. Germline CDR1 SGHRS, CDR2 YFSETQ. Here the CDR3 DNA reads TGCGCCAGCAGCTTGACCACAGATACGCAGTATTTT. Amino acid sequence: CASSLTTDTQYF.